This entry describes one T cell receptor beta chain. This clonotype was detected a few times. Which antigen it targets is not known. No much larger clone is present one base from it, and per-base qualities are unavailable. Library prep was done by 5' RACE. The reads were generated on an Illumina HiSeq 2000. A universal primer binding site was added through template switching, and the final cDNA carried a unique molecular identifier so that TCR cDNA molecules could be counted accurately. Specific primers in the conserved constant-segment region were used to synthesize first-strand cDNA for the TCR alpha and beta chains. Each cDNA library was double barcoded, with a SMART-Mk sample barcode plus Illumina barcodes, to control for contamination. TruSeq adapter sequences, together with Illumina sample barcodes, were added in two successive PCR steps. The Illumina HiSeq platform was used with custom primers to sequence TCR alpha and beta cDNA libraries. From the authors' description of their analysis: MiGEC was used to process raw reads and extract unique molecular identifiers, and MiXCR was used to find CDR3 positions. Recombination models were inferred per individual with the repgenHMM and IGoR tools using an EM algorithm. The analysis of shared clonotypes was done with the tcR package in R, with sharing normalized by the product of cloneset sizes. Out-of-frame nonproductive sequences were analyzed to study raw recombination free of thymic and clonal selection effects. The raw public reads went through TCRdb reprocessing: fastp at Q25, MiXCR clone calling, in-frame beta chains kept. Rows with one shared CDR3 protein collapse into an entry with the most common genes and DNA. The V and J calls were not made by the authors but by TCRdb's processing. This sample has hundreds of thousands of distinct CDR3 sequences in its table, and 21% of those were observed once. Of the sample, roughly 4% is held by the ten largest clones.

This entry belongs to a study of identical twins (dated by TCRdb to the mid-2010s). The study in broad terms: To test whether fetal clonotypes persist, this study deep-sequenced TCR alpha and beta repertoires from monozygotic twins, from unrelated adults of various ages, and from cord blood. Replicate twin experiments were performed at different times using different library preparation protocols to rule out contamination. The investigation overall reported the following: In beta out-of-frame sequences, excess twin sharing was weaker, because having fewer shared sequences lowered the signal-to-noise ratio. Abundant cord blood beta clonotypes had fewer insertions, young adult naive repertoires showed a similar but weaker trend, and memory repertoires showed no such trend. In monozygotic twins, recombination models systematically underestimated out-of-frame TCR alpha sharing, but the models matched the sharing seen between unrelated individuals. Because the same donors could not be followed over many years, conclusions were based on cross-sectional statistical analysis. Invariant T cells such as MAIT and iNKT could partly confound zero-insertion analyses, though diverse VJ usage argued against this for most clonotypes. Compared with coincidental sharing between unrelated individuals, out-of-frame TCR alpha sequences shared between twins showed an excess of sequences with low generation probability.

V trim: 4 bases; J trim: 9 bases; unmatched bases: 6. The CDR3 goes from the cysteine to the phenylalanine over 13 residues. Of the read, only the CDR3 DNA is kept; its 39 bases are in frame from base 1. The germline V gene encodes CDR1 MGHDK and CDR2 SYGVNS. Every donor was a healthy Caucasian. Three pairs of female monozygotic twins, all aged roughly 18 to 29 years, made up the twin cohort. RNA for TCR libraries was isolated from peripheral blood mononuclear cells. The same sample was also used in a study of T cells expressing NK-cell markers. As described in the second report: In sorted CD3+CD56+NKG2C+, CD3+CD56+NKG2C- and CD3+CD56-NKG2C+ T-cell subsets from roughly 8 donors, TCR beta-chain repertoires were profiled. Among the eight sequenced donors, seven were HCMV-seropositive and one was HCMV-seronegative. To restrict sorting to alphabetaTCR-expressing T cells, an anti-gammadeltaTCR antibody was added in several experiments. For roughly six donors, the dominant CD3+CD56+NKG2C+ clonotypes were among the top 10 CD8+ clonotypes and accounted for about 1.0-7.5% of CD8+ T cells. Those dominant clonotypes were again the most abundant among CD3+CD56-NKG2C+ cells in a few donors, at roughly 25-60.1%. Whether the expanded NKG2C-expressing T cell clones were specific for HCMV antigens remained unclear. The eight sequenced donors were randomly selected healthy volunteers, three men and five women. To determine HCMV serostatus, a commercial ELISA kit was used to detect HCMV-specific IgG in serum. For six donors, bulk peripheral blood T-cell repertoires were additionally sequenced from unsorted PBMC. MIGEC was used to demultiplex reads and group the reads by UMI, and MiTCR was used to assemble and quantify clonotypes. To exclude erroneous sequences, only TCR cDNA sequences supported by at least two reads were retained. The tcR package was used for downstream repertoire analysis, and clonotypes were matched between fractions using CDR3 nucleotide sequence together with V segment. VDJmatch was used to annotate antigen specificity against VDJdb, with one amino acid substitution in CDR3 allowed.

The sequence links TRBV25-1 to TRBJ2-4, with 7 bases in between that match TRBD1. The receptor comes from a woman between 18 and 30 years old in good health. The sample taken for sequencing was PBMCs. The CDR3 in this case is CASSASTGSIQYF. The DNA reads TGTGCCAGCAGTGCCTCGACAGGGAGCATTCAGTACTTC. Joined to the reference TRBV25-1 and TRBJ2-4 proteins, this CDR3 gives the full variable domain: EADIYQTPRYLVIGTGKKITLECSQTMGHDKMYWYQQDPGMELHLIHYSYGVNSTEKGDLSSESTVSRIRTEHFPLTLESARPSHTSQYLCASSASTGSIQYFGAGTRLSVL.